This T cell receptor beta chain derives from a study of T cell changes during pregnancy in multiple sclerosis (dated by TCRdb to 2018 to 2020). Background on the whole study: In women with multiple sclerosis, the researchers looked at how the T cell repertoire shifted as pregnancy progressed.

Libraries were built with the immunoSEQ multiplex PCR assay. The table comes from immuneACCESS by way of TCRdb, which keeps in-frame sequences with V and J called. Part of the clones is missing from these tables; in studies checked, under half for an unresolved V gene and the rest for unknown reasons. In all, the sample holds tens of thousands of clones, and about nine tenths of those were seen once. Jointly, the top ten make up about 2.3% of the sample. The CDR3 covers 19 residues, taking in both the cysteine and the phenylalanine. The sequence is cut down to CDR3 DNA, 57 bases in frame from base 1. Reading the germline V gene gives CDR1 LGHNA and CDR2 YSLEER. The junction shows trimming of 1 base on V and 1 base on J, and the gene matches do not reach 7 bases of it. A word on this clone: This clone's antigen is unknown. No base quality information exists; no much larger clone differs at one position.

The source of this sequence is a female donor with multiple sclerosis, enrolled in a pregnancy study. Sequencing was performed on peripheral blood, taken in the first trimester of pregnancy. This chain is built from TRBV4-3 and TRBJ2-1; TRBD2 fits 13 bases in the junction. This receptor carries the CDR3 CASSQVGTSGKLSYNEQFF. The DNA reads TGCGCCAGCAGCCAAGTGGGGACTAGCGGGAAACTATCCTACAATGAGCAGTTCTTC.